This T cell receptor beta chain comes out of a study of T cells in Graves' hyperthyroidism and ophthalmopathy. Overall study findings and caveats: A model of 13 V-J pairs discriminated ophthalmopathy from stable hyperthyroidism. Most thyroid clonotypes that were expanded above 0.001 also turned up in blood.

J gave up 0 bases and V 6 bases, and 6 bases lay outside the gene matches. Germline V gene sequence: CDR1 MNHEY, CDR2 SVGAGI. CDR3 size: 15 residues. Details on this clonotype: The antigen remains unidentified. This may be a read error, as it is one base from a much larger clone.

RNA transcripts gave rise to amplified TCR beta CDR3 regions. HTBI primers drove first-round RT-PCR of the TCR CDR3. Each CDR3 protein is one row after TCRdb ran MiXCR on the multiplex PCR reads. Here the sample spans around 580,000 distinct CDR3 sequences, roughly 46% being singletons. Newly diagnosed hyperthyroidism, duration under 2 months, in patients aged 18 to 65. Lactation, pregnancy, other autoimmune disease or uncontrolled infection led to exclusion of patients. This sequence was found in a woman aged 18 to 35 with Graves' hyperthyroidism. V is TRBV6-5 and J is TRBJ1-1; 8 bases line up with TRBD1. Sequencing was done on a sample of peripheral blood or thyroid tissue (not recorded which). This CDR3 is CASSSQDRVNTEAFF. As DNA, the CDR3 is TGTGCCAGCAGCTCCCAGGACAGGGTGAACACTGAAGCTTTCTTT.